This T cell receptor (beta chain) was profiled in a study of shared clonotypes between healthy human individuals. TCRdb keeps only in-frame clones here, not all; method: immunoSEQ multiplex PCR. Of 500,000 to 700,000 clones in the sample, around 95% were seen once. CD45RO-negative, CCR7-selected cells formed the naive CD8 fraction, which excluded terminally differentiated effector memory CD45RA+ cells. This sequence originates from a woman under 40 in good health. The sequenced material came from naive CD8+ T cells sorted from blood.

The CDR3 DNA reads as TGTGCCAGCAGCCTTACAACAGGGCCGACTAATGAAAAACTGTTTTTT. Translating it yields CASSLTTGPTNEKLFF. The rearrangement links TRBV7-9 to TRBJ1-4; D is perhaps TRBD1 (6 bases). Trimming left V 5 bases short and J 2 bases short, with 15 bases between. The CDR3 covers 16 residues. Germline assignment: CDR1 SEHNR and CDR2 FQNEAQ (reference sequence).